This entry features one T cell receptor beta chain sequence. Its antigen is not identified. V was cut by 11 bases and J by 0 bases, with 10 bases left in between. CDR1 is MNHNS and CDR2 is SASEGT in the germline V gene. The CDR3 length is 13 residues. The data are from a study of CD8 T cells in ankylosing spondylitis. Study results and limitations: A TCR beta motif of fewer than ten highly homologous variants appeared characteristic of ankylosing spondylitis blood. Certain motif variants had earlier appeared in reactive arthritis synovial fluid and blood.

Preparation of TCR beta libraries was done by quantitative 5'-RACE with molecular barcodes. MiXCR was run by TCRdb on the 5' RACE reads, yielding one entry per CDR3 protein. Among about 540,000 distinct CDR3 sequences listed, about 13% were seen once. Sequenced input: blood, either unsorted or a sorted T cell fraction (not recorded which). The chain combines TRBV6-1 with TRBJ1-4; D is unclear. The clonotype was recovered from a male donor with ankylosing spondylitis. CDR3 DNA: TGTGCCGCCGGGTCAGCAACTAATGAAAAACTGTTTTTT. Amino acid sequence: CAAGSATNEKLFF.